This is a list of T cell receptor beta chains from one sample in a study of shared clonotypes between healthy human individuals. Method: immunoSEQ multiplex PCR; TCRdb's copy keeps in-frame clones and lacks some. The sample consists of about 2.3 million clones, approximately 93% of them appearing once. What was sequenced was naive CD4+ T cells from PBMCs. These receptors were obtained from a man younger than 30 in good health. Some clones in this sample may be carry-over from other donors' samples. The CDR3 runs from the conserved cysteine through the conserved F or W. The D gene is left open where the match is weak. Part of the rows lack a size; the others show once, few, many or a class for expanded clones.

v_call	d_call	clone_size	j_call	cdr3_nt	cdr3_aa
TRBV5-1	TRBD2	-	TRBJ2-5	TGCGCCAGCAGCCCGGAGGCGGGGGATTGGGAGACCCAGTACTTC	CASSPEAGDWETQYF
TRBV19	TRBD2	-	TRBJ2-2	TGTGCCAGTAGTCACATGCTGGGGGGGATGAACACCGGGGAGCTGTTTTTT	CASSHMLGGMNTGELFF
TRBV2	-	-	TRBJ2-7	TGTGCCAGCAGTGAGGCAGGAACCGAGCAGTACTTC	CASSEAGTEQYF
TRBV27	-	-	TRBJ1-4	TGTGCCAGCAGTTTAGTTGGACCTATTAATGAAAAACTGTTTTTT	CASSLVGPINEKLFF
TRBV11-1	TRBD1	-	TRBJ2-2	TGTGCCAGCAGCTCAGGGGGCCCATCCCTCAGACGCACCGGGGAGCTGTTTTTT	CASSSGGPSLRRTGELFF
TRBV7-2	-	once	TRBJ2-7	TGTGCCAGCAGCTCAGGCCTAGCGAGTTATTACGAGCAGTACTTC	CASSSGLASYYEQYF
TRBV5-5	TRBD1	-	TRBJ1-1	TGTGCCAGCAGCCTAACCGGGACAGGGGGCACTGAAGCTTTCTTT	CASSLTGTGGTEAFF
TRBV7-9	-	-	TRBJ1-1	TGTGCCAGCAGCTTAAGGAGGGCACCGAACACTGAAGCTTTCTTT	CASSLRRAPNTEAFF
TRBV7-3	TRBD2	-	TRBJ2-7	TGTGCCAGCAGCTTAAGCGGGAGCATGTCCTACGAGCAGTACTTC	CASSLSGSMSYEQYF
TRBV6-5	-	-	TRBJ2-3	TGTGCCAGCAGGGGGACGGTTCCTAGCACAGATACGCAGTATTTT	CASRGTVPSTDTQYF